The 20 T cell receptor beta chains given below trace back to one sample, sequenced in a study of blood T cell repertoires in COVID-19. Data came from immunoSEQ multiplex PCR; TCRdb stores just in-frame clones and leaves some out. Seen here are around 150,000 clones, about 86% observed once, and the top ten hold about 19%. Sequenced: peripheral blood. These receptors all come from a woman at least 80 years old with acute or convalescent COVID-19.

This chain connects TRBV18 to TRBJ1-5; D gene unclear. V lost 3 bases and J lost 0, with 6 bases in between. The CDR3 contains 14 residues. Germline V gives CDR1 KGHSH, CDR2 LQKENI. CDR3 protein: CASSPGISNQPQHF. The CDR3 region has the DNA TGTGCCAGCTCACCCGGGATTAGCAATCAGCCCCAGCATTTT.

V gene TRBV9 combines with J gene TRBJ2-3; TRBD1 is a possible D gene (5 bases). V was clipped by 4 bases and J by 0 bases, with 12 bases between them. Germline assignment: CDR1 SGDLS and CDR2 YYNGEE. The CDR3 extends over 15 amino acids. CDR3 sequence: CASSIAGLSTDTQYF. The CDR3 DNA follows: TGTGCCAGCAGCATAGCAGGGCTTAGCACAGATACGCAGTATTTT. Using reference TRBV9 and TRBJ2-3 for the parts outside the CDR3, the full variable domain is DSGVTQTPKHLITATGQRVTLRCSPRSGDLSVYWYQQSLDQGLQFLIQYYNGEERAKGNILERFSAQQFPDLHSELNLSSLELGDSALYFCASSIAGLSTDTQYFGPGTRLTVL.

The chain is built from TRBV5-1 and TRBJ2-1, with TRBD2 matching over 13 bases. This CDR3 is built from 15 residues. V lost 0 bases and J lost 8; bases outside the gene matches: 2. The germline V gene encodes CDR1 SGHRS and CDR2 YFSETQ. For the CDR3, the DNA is TGCGCCAGCAGCTTGGTACTAGCGGGAGGGCATGAGCAGTTCTTC. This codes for CASSLVLAGGHEQFF.

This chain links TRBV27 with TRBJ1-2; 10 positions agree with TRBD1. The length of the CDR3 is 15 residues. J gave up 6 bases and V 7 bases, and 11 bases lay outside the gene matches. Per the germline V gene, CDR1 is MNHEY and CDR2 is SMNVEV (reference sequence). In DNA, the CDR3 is TGTGCCAGCAAAAAACCCGGGACAGGGGTGCATGGCTACACCTTC. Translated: CASKKPGTGVHGYTF.

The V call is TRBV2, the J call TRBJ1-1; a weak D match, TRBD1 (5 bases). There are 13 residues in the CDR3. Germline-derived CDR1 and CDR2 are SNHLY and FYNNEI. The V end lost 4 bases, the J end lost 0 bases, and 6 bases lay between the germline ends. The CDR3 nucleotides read TGTGCCAGCAGTGGGGGCATGAACACTGAAGCTTTCTTT. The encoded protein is CASSGGMNTEAFF.

In nucleotides, the CDR3 is TGTGCCAGCAGCGTAGGCAGTCCATATGAGGCCTACGAGCAGTACTTC. This encodes CASSVGSPYEAYEQYF. This chain links TRBV9 with TRBJ2-7; no reliable D call. Germline CDR1 SGDLS, CDR2 YYNGEE. CDR3 length: 16 residues. The V end was cut by 0 bases, the J end by 2 bases, with 15 bases between.

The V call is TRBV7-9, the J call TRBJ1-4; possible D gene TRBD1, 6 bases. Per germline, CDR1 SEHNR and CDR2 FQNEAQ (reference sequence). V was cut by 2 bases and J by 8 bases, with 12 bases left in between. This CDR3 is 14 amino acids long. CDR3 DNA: TGTGCCAGCAGCTTATCAGGGGTTGAGGAAAAACTGTTTTTT. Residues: CASSLSGVEEKLFF.

CDR3 DNA: TGTGCCAGCAGCTTGGCTTCCGGCGGAAGTCCCCGGGAGCTGTTTTTT. This sequence encodes CASSLASGGSPRELFF. This chain joins TRBV5-4 and TRBJ2-2; D remains ambiguous. The CDR3 length is 16 residues. Germline CDR1 SGHNT, CDR2 YYREEE (reference sequence). Trimming removed 0 bases at V and 9 bases at J, with 18 bases between.

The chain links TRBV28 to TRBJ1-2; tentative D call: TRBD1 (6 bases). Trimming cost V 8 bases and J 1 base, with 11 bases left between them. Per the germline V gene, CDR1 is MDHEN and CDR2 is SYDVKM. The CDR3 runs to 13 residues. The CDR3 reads CASEQGDNYGYTF. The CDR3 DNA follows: TGTGCCAGCGAACAGGGTGATAACTATGGCTACACCTTC.

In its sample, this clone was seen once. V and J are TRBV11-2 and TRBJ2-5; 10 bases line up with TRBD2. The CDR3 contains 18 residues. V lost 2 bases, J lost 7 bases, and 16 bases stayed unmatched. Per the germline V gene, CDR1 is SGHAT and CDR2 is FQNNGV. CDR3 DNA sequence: TGTGCCAGCAGCTTATGGCCTAGCGGGAGTAAGGGTTTCTCGACCCAGTACTTC. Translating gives CASSLWPSGSKGFSTQYF.

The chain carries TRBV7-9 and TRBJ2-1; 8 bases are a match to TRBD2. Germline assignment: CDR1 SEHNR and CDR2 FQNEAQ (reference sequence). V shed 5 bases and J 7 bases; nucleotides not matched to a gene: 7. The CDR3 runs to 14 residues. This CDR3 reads CASSPPGLGNEQFF. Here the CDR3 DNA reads TGTGCCAGCAGCCCTCCGGGACTAGGAAATGAGCAGTTCTTC.

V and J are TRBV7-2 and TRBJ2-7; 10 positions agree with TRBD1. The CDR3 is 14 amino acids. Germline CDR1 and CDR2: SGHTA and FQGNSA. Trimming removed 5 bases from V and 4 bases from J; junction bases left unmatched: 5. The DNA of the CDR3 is TGTGCCAGCAGCGTGGGACAGGGGTTGTACGAGCAGTACTTC. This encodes CASSVGQGLYEQYF.

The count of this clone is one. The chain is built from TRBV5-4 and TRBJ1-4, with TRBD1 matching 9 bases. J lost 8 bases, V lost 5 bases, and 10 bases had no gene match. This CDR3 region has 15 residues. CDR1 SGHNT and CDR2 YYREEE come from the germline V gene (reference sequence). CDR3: CASREGTGPREKLFF. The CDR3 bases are TGTGCCAGCAGGGAAGGGACAGGGCCGAGGGAAAAACTGTTTTTT.

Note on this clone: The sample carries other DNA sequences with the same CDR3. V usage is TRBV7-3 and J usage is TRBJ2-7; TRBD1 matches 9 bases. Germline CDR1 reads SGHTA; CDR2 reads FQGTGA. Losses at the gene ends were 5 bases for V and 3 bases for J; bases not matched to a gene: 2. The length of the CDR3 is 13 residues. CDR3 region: CASSPGQGYEQYF. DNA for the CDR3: TGTGCCAGCAGCCCGGGACAGGGCTACGAGCAGTACTTC. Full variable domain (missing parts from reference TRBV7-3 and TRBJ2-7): GAGVSQTPSNKVTEKGKYVELRCDPISGHTALYWYRQSLGQGPEFLIYFQGTGAADDSGLPNDRFFAVRPEGSVSTLKIQRTERGDSAVYLCASSPGQGYEQYFGPGTRLTVT.

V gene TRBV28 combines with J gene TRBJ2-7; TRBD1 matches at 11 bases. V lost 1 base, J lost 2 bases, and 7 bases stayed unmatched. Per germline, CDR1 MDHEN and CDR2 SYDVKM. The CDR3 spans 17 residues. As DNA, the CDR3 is TGTGCCAGCAGTTTATATTCCGCGGGACAGGGGGCCTACGAGCAGTACTTC. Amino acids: CASSLYSAGQGAYEQYF.

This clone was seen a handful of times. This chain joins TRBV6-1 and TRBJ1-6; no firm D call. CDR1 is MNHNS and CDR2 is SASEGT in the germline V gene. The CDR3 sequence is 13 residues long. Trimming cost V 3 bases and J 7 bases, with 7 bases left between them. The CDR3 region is CASSDNRNSPLHF. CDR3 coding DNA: TGTGCCAGCAGTGACAACAGAAATTCACCCCTCCACTTT.

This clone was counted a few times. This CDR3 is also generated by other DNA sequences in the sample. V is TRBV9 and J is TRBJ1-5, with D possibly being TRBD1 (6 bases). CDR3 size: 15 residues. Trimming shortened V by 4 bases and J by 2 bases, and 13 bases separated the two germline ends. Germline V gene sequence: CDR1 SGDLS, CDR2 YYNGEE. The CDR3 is CASSPRAGGNQPQHF. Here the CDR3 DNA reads TGTGCCAGCAGCCCCCGGGCAGGGGGCAATCAGCCCCAGCATTTT. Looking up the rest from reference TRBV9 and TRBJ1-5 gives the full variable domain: DSGVTQTPKHLITATGQRVTLRCSPRSGDLSVYWYQQSLDQGLQFLIQYYNGEERAKGNILERFSAQQFPDLHSELNLSSLELGDSALYFCASSPRAGGNQPQHFGDGTRLSIL.

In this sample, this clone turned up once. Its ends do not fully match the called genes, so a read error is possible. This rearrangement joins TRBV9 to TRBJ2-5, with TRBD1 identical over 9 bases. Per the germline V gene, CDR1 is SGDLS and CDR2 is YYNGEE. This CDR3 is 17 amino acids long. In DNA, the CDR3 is TGTGCCAGCAGAGTAGAGACTAAACAGGGGGCTGGGGAGACCCAGTACTTC. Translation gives CASRVETKQGAGETQYF.

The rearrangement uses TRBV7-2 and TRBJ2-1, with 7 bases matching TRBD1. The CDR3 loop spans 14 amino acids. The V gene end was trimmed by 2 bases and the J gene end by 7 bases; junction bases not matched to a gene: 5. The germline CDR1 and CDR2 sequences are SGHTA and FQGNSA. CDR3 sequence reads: CASSLSDRVNEQFF. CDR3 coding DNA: TGTGCCAGCAGCTTATCCGACAGGGTAAATGAGCAGTTCTTC. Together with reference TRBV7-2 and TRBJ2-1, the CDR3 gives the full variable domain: GAGVSQSPSNKVTEKGKDVELRCDPISGHTALYWYRQSLGQGLEFLIYFQGNSAPDKSGLPSDRFSAERTGGSVSTLTIQRTQQEDSAVYLCASSLSDRVNEQFFGPGTRLTVL.

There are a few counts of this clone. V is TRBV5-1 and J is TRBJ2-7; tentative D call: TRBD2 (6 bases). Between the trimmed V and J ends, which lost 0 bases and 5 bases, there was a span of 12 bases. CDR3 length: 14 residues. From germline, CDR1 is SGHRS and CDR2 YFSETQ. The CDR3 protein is CASSLGGISDEQYF. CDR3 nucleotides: TGCGCCAGCAGCTTGGGCGGGATAAGCGACGAGCAGTACTTC.